This T cell receptor (beta chain) was documented in a study of OX40 agonist ivuxolimab in advanced cancers. The study in broad terms: Ivuxolimab was an agonistic, fully human IgG2 monoclonal antibody directed against OX40 (CD134), a costimulatory receptor. Prior anti-PD-1, anti-PD-L1 or anti-CTLA-4 therapy was permitted, and roughly two fifths of dose-escalation patients had received checkpoint inhibitors. Among the approximately 54 dose-escalation patients, approximately 20 had hepatocellular carcinoma, about 15 melanoma, 9 renal cell carcinoma and 9 head and neck cancer. Intravenous ivuxolimab was administered to patients every 2 weeks at six dose levels: 0.01, 0.1, 0.3, 1.5, 3 and 10 mg/kg. Partial responses occurred in three dose-escalation patients, of whom one had hepatocellular carcinoma and two had cutaneous melanoma. Peripheral TCRbeta sequencing was intended to test whether TCR sequence diversity was altered and clonal T-cell expansion was caused by ivuxolimab. In the dose-escalation cohort, around four fifths of patients were male, and the mean age was about 55 years, with a range of roughly 20 to 85. The paper reports the monotherapy dose-escalation portion (N of about 50 patients) of the phase I ivuxolimab trial. Summary of the overall study and its limitations: In the 0.1-3.0 mg/kg groups, partial responders had among the lowest normalized peripheral clonal expansion, particularly in CD8+ T cells. At doses from 0.1 to 3.0 mg/kg, clonal expansion was seen in both CD4+ and CD8+ blood T cells between baseline and week 6. Antigen specificity was not determined for the clonally expanded peripheral T cells. Low levels of normalized T-cell clonal expansion were also shown by some nonresponding patients. After ivuxolimab, more expanded clones were found on average in CD8+ T cells than in CD4+ T cells.

A word on this clone: There is no known antigen for this receptor. No base-level quality is on record; no much larger clone is a single base apart.

Patients with a history of autoimmune disease or receiving systemic immunosuppression were excluded from the trial. Peripheral blood for TCR sequencing was collected from all dose cohorts at baseline, on cycle 4 day 1, and on cycle 7 day 1. Samples came from an open-label, multicenter, first-in-human phase I dose-escalation trial of ivuxolimab. Adults with locally advanced or metastatic melanoma, renal cell carcinoma, hepatocellular carcinoma or head and neck squamous cell carcinoma were enrolled in the trial. Before TCR sequencing, CD4+ T cells and CD8+ T cells from peripheral blood were sorted into separate populations. V is cut by 6 bases and J by 1 base, and the space between the germline ends is 18 bases. CDR3 length: 16 amino acids, cysteine to phenylalanine. Just CDR3 DNA is preserved here, 48 bases in frame from base 1. The germline V gene (reference sequence) gives CDR1 as LNHDA and CDR2 as SQIVND.

Genomic DNA was isolated from the sorted cells so that the TCRbeta CDR3 region could be sequenced. The immunoSEQ Assay was used for sequencing of TCRbeta CDR3 regions. Imported from immuneACCESS, the table was reduced by TCRdb to in-frame sequences with V and J called. These copies leave out some clones; in studies compared against another copy, an unresolved V gene accounts for under half, and the cause of the remainder is not known. The sample table shows about 50,000 clones, and about nine tenths are seen once. The ten biggest clones cover roughly 6.3% of the sample. The sample consisted of CD4+ or CD8+ T cells sorted from blood, taken in a trial of the OX40 agonist ivuxolimab. This chain joins TRBV19 to TRBJ1-1; there is no confident call for the D gene. The sequence derives from an adult with an advanced solid tumor such as melanoma, head and neck, liver or kidney cancer. The DNA sequence is TGTGCCAGTAGCTCCCCCCCGGGTTATAAGAACACTGAAGCTTTCTTT. Its protein product is CASSSPPGYKNTEAFF. Where the CDR3 stops, the reference TRBV19 and TRBJ1-1 genes take over; the full variable domain is DGGITQSPKYLFRKEGQNVTLSCEQNLNHDAMYWYRQDPGQGLRLIYYSQIVNDFQKGDIAEGYSVSREKKESFPLTVTSAQKNPTAFYLCASSSPPGYKNTEAFFGQGTRLTVV.